These 29 T cell receptor beta chains originate from one sample sequenced in a study of cytomegalovirus exposure and HLA in healthy donors. The primer mix had 60 Vbeta and 13 Jbeta primers. Clones were read by immunoSEQ multiplex PCR, and TCRdb kept only the in-frame ones, dropping some. Among tens of thousands of clones, 70% to 90% were seen once, and the ten largest hold approximately 6%. Material: PBMCs. All receptors come from a male donor in good health and CMV-seronegative.

The CDR3 DNA reads TGTGCCAGCAGTGTTGACAGCCATTATTATGGCTACACCTTC. It yields the protein CASSVDSHYYGYTF. The chain is built from TRBV2 and TRBJ1-2, with a tentative D call TRBD1 (5 bases). Germline values: CDR1 SNHLY, CDR2 FYNNEI. This CDR3 is built from 14 residues. V was pared by 4 bases and J by 5 bases, with 14 bases between.

The V call is TRBV11-3, the J call TRBJ2-2; 8 bases agree with TRBD2. CDR3 size: 19 residues. Losses at the gene ends were 5 bases for V and 2 bases for J; bases not matched to a gene: 16. CDR1 and CDR2 from the germline V gene are SGHNT and YENEEA. This CDR3 reads CASSPEGRGAITNTGELFF. In DNA form, the CDR3 reads TGTGCCAGCAGCCCGGAGGGGCGGGGGGCAATAACAAACACCGGGGAGCTGTTTTTT.

The CDR3 DNA reads as TGTGCCAGCAGACCTCTGGACGGGGAACACACTGAAGCTTTCTTT. Translating gives CASRPLDGEHTEAFF. The chain uses TRBV7-9 and TRBJ1-1; the D is unclear. V dropped 6 bases and J dropped 3 bases, with 17 bases sitting between them. Germline CDR1 reads SEHNR; CDR2 reads FQNEAQ (reference sequence). The CDR3 is 15 amino acids.

This sequence joins TRBV7-9 and TRBJ2-5, with a tentative D call TRBD2 (5 bases). CDR1 is SEHNR, CDR2 FQNEAQ, per germline (reference sequence). CDR3 length: 14 amino acids. Between the trimmed V and J ends, which lost 1 base and 5 bases, there was a span of 11 bases. DNA for the CDR3: TGTGCCAGCAGCTTAGGGCACCCGGGGGAGACCCAGTACTTC. It yields the protein CASSLGHPGETQYF.

In DNA, the CDR3 is TGTGCCAGTAGTACCCAGACAGGGGGCAGCCAGCCCCAGCATTTT. Its translation is CASSTQTGGSQPQHF. The rearrangement joins TRBV19 to TRBJ1-5; 10 bases map to TRBD1. J was trimmed by 7 bases and V by 4 bases; bases with no gene match: 7. CDR1 and CDR2 (germline): LNHDA, SQIVND (reference sequence). The CDR3 totals 15 residues.

The chain links TRBV30 to TRBJ2-7, with 11 bases lining up with TRBD1. V shed 4 bases, J shed 6 bases, and the junction held 5 bases outside the gene matches. Germline assignment: CDR1 GTSNPN and CDR2 SVGIG (reference sequence). The CDR3 length is 13 residues. CDR3: CAWKGTGGSEQYF. The CDR3 DNA reads TGTGCCTGGAAAGGGACAGGGGGATCCGAGCAGTACTTC.

The chain couples TRBV30 to TRBJ1-1, with D unclear. Trimming took 3 bases from V and 0 from J, leaving 8 bases between them. Germline CDR1 is GTSNPN and CDR2 is SVGIG (reference sequence). This CDR3 is built from 13 residues. In DNA form, the CDR3 reads TGTGCCTGGAGATTACACGTGAACACTGAAGCTTTCTTT. Translation: CAWRLHVNTEAFF.

In its sample, this clone was seen a few times. The chain joins TRBV4-2 to TRBJ1-2; the D gene is possibly TRBD1 (6 bases). The CDR3 sequence is 16 residues long. Trimming removed 1 base from V and 2 bases from J, with 14 bases in between. From germline, CDR1 is LGHNA and CDR2 YNFKEQ. The CDR3 nucleotides read TGTGCCAGCAGCCAAGGTGCCCGACAGGCCAACTATGGCTACACCTTC. Protein product: CASSQGARQANYGYTF.

J is TRBJ2-7 and V is TRBV6-1, with 7 bases aligning to TRBD2. This CDR3 region has 16 residues. Unmatched junction bases numbered 10, after V lost 2 bases and J lost 3 bases. Germline CDR1 and CDR2: MNHNS and SASEGT. The CDR3 sequence is CASSEYRAAGDYEQYF. The CDR3 DNA reads TGTGCCAGCAGTGAATACAGAGCGGCGGGGGACTACGAGCAGTACTTC.

This chain uses TRBV27 with TRBJ2-3; no clear D. This CDR3 is built from 12 residues. V shed 2 bases and J shed 9 bases, with 9 bases lying between them. The germline gives CDR1 MNHEY, CDR2 SMNVEV (reference sequence). The CDR3 DNA reads TGTGCCAGCAGTTTAGGTGGCAGAACGCAGTATTTT. It specifies CASSLGGRTQYF.

The CDR3 nucleotides read TGTGCCAGCAGTTCGGGGGGGACCTACGGAAACACCATATATTTT. Protein product: CASSSGGTYGNTIYF. The J gene is TRBJ1-3, the V gene TRBV6-5; tentatively, D is TRBD1 (5 bases). Germline values: CDR1 MNHEY, CDR2 SVGAGI. Trimming removed 4 bases from V and 4 bases from J, with 14 bases in between. CDR3 size: 15 residues.

The CDR3 region is CASSQMTSGGASDTQYF. CDR3 sequence (DNA): TGTGCCAGCAGCCAAATGACTAGCGGGGGGGCCTCAGATACGCAGTATTTT. The genes are TRBV4-2 and TRBJ2-3, with 14 nucleotides matching TRBD2. The CDR3 consists of 17 residues. The V gene's germline CDR1 is LGHNA and CDR2 YNFKEQ. V shed 2 bases, J shed 4 bases, and the junction held 5 bases outside the gene matches.

Details on this clone: Distinct nucleotide sequences in the sample also encode this CDR3. V and J are TRBV30 and TRBJ2-3; 8 positions agree with TRBD1. CDR3 length: 20 amino acids. V lost 2 bases, J lost 2 bases, and 21 bases stayed unmatched. Looked up from germline, CDR1 is GTSNPN and CDR2 is SVGIG (reference sequence). The CDR3 loop is CAWSRVNPRTGSLYTDTQYF. CDR3 coding DNA: TGTGCCTGGAGTAGAGTAAACCCCCGGACAGGGTCCCTTTACACAGATACGCAGTATTTT.

The chain uses TRBV2 and TRBJ2-1; tentatively, D is TRBD2 (5 bases). The V gene lost 7 bases and the J gene lost 5 bases, with 18 bases spanning the gap. The CDR3 contains 15 residues. The germline V gene has CDR1 SNHLY and CDR2 FYNNEI. The CDR3 is CASKISALRDNEQFF. Written as DNA, the CDR3 is TGTGCCAGCAAAATTAGCGCTTTAAGAGACAATGAGCAGTTCTTC.

This sequence joins TRBV18 and TRBJ1-6; possible D gene TRBD1, 5 bases. Germline-derived CDR1 and CDR2 are KGHSH and LQKENI. The CDR3 has 13 residues. V was pared by 10 bases and J by 10 bases, with 17 bases between. CDR3 residues: CATRSREGSPLHF. For the CDR3, the DNA is TGTGCCACCCGGTCCAGGGAGGGATCACCCCTCCACTTT.

This clone appeared once. The chain couples TRBV6-4 to TRBJ2-2; 8 bases fit TRBD2. Germline V gene lookup returns CDR1 MRHNA and CDR2 SNTAGT. Trimming removed 7 bases from V and 1 base from J; junction bases left unmatched: 2. The CDR3 is 14 residues long. The CDR3 DNA reads TGTGCCAGCAAGCGGGGGCTGAACACCGGGGAGCTGTTTTTT. It encodes CASKRGLNTGELFF.

The V and J genes are TRBV7-2 and TRBJ1-1; D is undetermined. CDR3 length equals 14 residues. Trimming shortened V by 2 bases and J by 6 bases, and 13 bases separated the two germline ends. The germline V gene encodes CDR1 SGHTA and CDR2 FQGNSA. CDR3 in amino acids: CASSLSRERPEAFF. CDR3 sequence (DNA): TGTGCCAGCAGCTTAAGCCGGGAGAGGCCTGAAGCTTTCTTT.

The chain joins TRBV4-2 to TRBJ1-1; TRBD1 agrees at 11 bases. This CDR3 region has 15 residues. The V segment lost 5 bases and the J segment 5 bases; nucleotides outside the gene matches: 7. CDR1 and CDR2 from the germline V gene are LGHNA and YNFKEQ. The CDR3: CASSEAGTGGTEAFF. DNA for the CDR3: TGTGCCAGCAGCGAAGCCGGGACAGGGGGTACTGAAGCTTTCTTT.

This sequence joins TRBV19 and TRBJ2-7; perhaps TRBD1 as D (6 bases). The CDR3 is 14 amino acids. Germline assignment: CDR1 LNHDA and CDR2 SQIVND (reference sequence). V shed 6 bases and J shed 2 bases, with 14 bases lying between them. CDR3 coding DNA: TGTGCCAGTAGCGTGACAGGAGAAGCCTACGAGCAGTACTTC. Amino acids: CASSVTGEAYEQYF.

The rearrangement joins TRBV29-1 to TRBJ2-1; a possible D gene is TRBD2 (5 bases). The CDR3 contains 16 residues. Germline V gene data show CDR1 as SQVTM and CDR2 as ANQGSEA. V gave up 0 bases and J gave up 6 bases, with 18 bases separating them. CDR3 amino acids: CSVEDYKRVGVNEQFF. The CDR3 DNA reads as TGCAGCGTTGAAGATTATAAGAGGGTAGGCGTCAATGAGCAGTTCTTC.

This chain links TRBV30 with TRBJ1-6; D perhaps matches TRBD1 (6 bases). CDR3 length: 15 residues. Germline values: CDR1 GTSNPN, CDR2 SVGIG (reference sequence). The V end was cut by 5 bases, the J end by 4 bases, with 15 bases between. The DNA of the CDR3 is TGTGCCTGGTTACTGGGGGGGCGTTATAATTCACCCCTCCACTTT. It specifies CAWLLGGRYNSPLHF.

The chain is built from TRBV30 and TRBJ2-7; possible D gene TRBD1, 8 bases. The CDR3 is made up of 13 amino acids. The germline V gene encodes CDR1 GTSNPN and CDR2 SVGIG (reference sequence). The V end lost 0 bases, the J end lost 7 bases, and 13 bases lay between the germline ends. This chain's CDR3 is CAWSVTGEGEQYF. The CDR3, as DNA: TGTGCCTGGAGTGTGACAGGGGAGGGAGAGCAGTACTTC.

The chain's CDR3 is CASSIDDSSYNEQFF. DNA of the CDR3: TGTGCCAGTAGTATAGACGACAGCTCCTACAATGAGCAGTTCTTC. This chain connects TRBV19 to TRBJ2-1; tentatively, D is TRBD1 (5 bases). Deletions cut 0 bases from V and 0 bases from J, with 6 bases between. The CDR3 loop spans 15 amino acids. The V gene's germline CDR1 is LNHDA and CDR2 SQIVND (reference sequence).

The rearrangement links TRBV9 to TRBJ1-2; D unresolved. With 0 bases removed from V and 2 bases from J, the gap between germline ends came to 14 bases. CDR1 is SGDLS and CDR2 is YYNGEE in the germline V gene. CDR3 size: 16 residues. CDR3 amino acids: CASSVDLAGLNYGYTF. The CDR3 DNA sequence: TGTGCCAGCAGCGTAGACCTAGCAGGATTGAACTATGGCTACACCTTC.

The genes are TRBV7-8 and TRBJ1-3, with D perhaps matching TRBD1 (6 bases). V gave up 1 base and J gave up 0 bases, with 7 bases separating them. Germline CDR1 is SGHVS and CDR2 is FQNEAQ. The CDR3 extends over 15 amino acids. As DNA, the CDR3 is TGTGCCAGCAGCTTAGGGGGGCTCTCTGGAAACACCATATATTTT. Translated: CASSLGGLSGNTIYF.

The rearrangement uses TRBV4-1 and TRBJ2-2, with TRBD1 as a possible D gene (5 bases). CDR1 is MGHRA and CDR2 is YSYEKL in the germline V gene. V was clipped by 3 bases and J by 3 bases, with 11 bases between them. The CDR3 runs to 15 residues. CDR3 nucleotides: TGCGCCAGCAGCCATTGGCCCAGGGACACCGGGGAGCTGTTTTTT. This sequence encodes CASSHWPRDTGELFF.

Only a few counts were recorded for this clone. The genes are TRBV19 and TRBJ1-2; D is undetermined. The germline CDR1 and CDR2 sequences are LNHDA and SQIVND (reference sequence). Deletions cut 1 base from V and 2 bases from J, with 5 bases between. The CDR3 runs to 13 residues. The CDR3 sequence is CASSIAANYGYTF. The CDR3, as DNA: TGTGCCAGTAGTATAGCTGCGAACTATGGCTACACCTTC.

The chain has TRBV7-3 and TRBJ2-5; D is ambiguous. The germline CDR1 and CDR2 sequences are SGHTA and FQGTGA. V lost 4 bases, J lost 5 bases, and 11 bases lay in between. There are 13 residues in the CDR3. Here the CDR3 reads CASSSLSGETQYF. DNA of the CDR3: TGTGCCAGCAGCTCGTTATCCGGGGAGACCCAGTACTTC.

V usage is TRBV4-3 and J usage is TRBJ2-1; weak D call: TRBD1 (6 bases). CDR1 and CDR2 from the germline V gene are LGHNA and YSLEER. V lost 5 bases and J lost 6, with 11 bases in between. The CDR3 contains 13 residues. The CDR3 nucleotides read TGCGCCAGCAGCTTACAGGGCGGCAATGAGCAGTTCTTC. This sequence encodes CASSLQGGNEQFF.